The 17 T cell receptor beta chains presented below share a single source sample, sequenced in a study of immune heterogeneity within non-small cell lung tumors. In a multiplex PCR, 32 V and 13 J primers amplified TCR beta CDR3. MiXCR was run by TCRdb on the multiplex PCR reads, yielding one entry per CDR3 protein. The sample shows 20,000 to 25,000 distinct CDR3 sequences, approximately 26% of them seen only once. With roughly 600 ng used per sample, the template was genomic DNA from bulk tumor. Several biopsies per primary tumor, spaced far apart, were taken during surgery. These patients got curative surgery after being newly diagnosed with untreated non-small cell lung cancer. The material sequenced was lung tumor tissue. The receptors come from a man aged 35 to 55 with non-small cell lung cancer.

This clonotype has only a few counts. V gene TRBV20-1 combines with J gene TRBJ2-1; tentatively, D is TRBD2 (6 bases). The CDR3 is 14 residues long. Germline V gene sequence: CDR1 DFQATT, CDR2 SNEGSKA (reference sequence). V dropped 0 bases and J dropped 8 bases, with 14 bases sitting between them. This CDR3 is CSARDFGGPDEQFF. The CDR3 coding sequence is TGCAGTGCTAGAGATTTCGGAGGGCCTGATGAGCAGTTCTTC.

The V and J genes are TRBV12-5 and TRBJ1-6; D gene unclear. Between the trimmed V and J ends, which lost 4 bases and 6 bases, there was a span of 10 bases. This CDR3 is 14 amino acids long. The V gene's germline CDR1 is LGHNT and CDR2 FRNRAP. The CDR3 DNA follows: TGTGCTAGTGGTTCGATGGGAGGTAATTCACCCCTCCACTTT. Its protein product is CASGSMGGNSPLHF.

Worth noting for this clonotype: This may stem from a read error, because a much larger clone lies one nucleotide away. The conserved phenylalanine or tryptophan normally closing the CDR3 is absent here, so this likely arose from a read error. The DNA of the CDR3 is TGTGCCAGTAGTACAGCGGGAGGATTCTACGAGCAGTACTTA. It encodes CASSTAGGFYEQYL. The chain recombines TRBV19 with TRBJ2-7; TRBD2 agrees at 9 bases. After removal of 4 bases from V and 3 bases from J, the junction contained 4 bases not matched to a gene. The CDR3 covers 14 residues. Germline CDR1 reads LNHDA; CDR2 reads SQIVND (reference sequence).

This clonotype was found many times. The V call is TRBV5-6, the J call TRBJ1-5; the match to TRBD1 covers 9 bases. The CDR3 runs 18 residues. V dropped 1 base and J dropped 1; count of bases not matched to a gene: 9. Germline lookup yields CDR1 SGHDT and CDR2 YYEEEE. This CDR3 is CASSLFLGTGSSNQPQHF. DNA for the CDR3: TGTGCCAGCAGCTTGTTCCTTGGGACAGGGTCGAGCAATCAGCCCCAGCATTTT.

V gene TRBV2 combines with J gene TRBJ1-4; 7 nucleotides line up with TRBD1. Germline V gives CDR1 SNHLY, CDR2 FYNNEI. This CDR3 contains 14 residues. V was clipped by 6 bases and J by 4 bases; unmatched bases: 5. The DNA for the CDR3 is TGTGCCAGCAGCCCGGGACAGAATAATGAAAAACTGTTTTTT. Its translation is CASSPGQNNEKLFF.

This clonotype has just a few counts. The chain has TRBV29-1 and TRBJ2-3; possible D gene TRBD2, 5 bases. With 7 bases removed from V and 2 bases from J, the gap between germline ends came to 13 bases. The CDR3 is made up of 13 amino acids. CDR1 and CDR2 (germline): SQVTM, ANQGSEA. The CDR3 DNA reads as TGCAGCGCTGGTCGCCGGGACACAGATACGCAGTATTTT. It translates to CSAGRRDTDTQYF.

Regarding this clonotype: A read error may explain this, as a much larger clone is one base away. CDR3 amino acids: CARSLEGGSNHEQYF. CDR3 DNA sequence: TGTGCCAGAAGCTTAGAGGGCGGGAGTAACCACGAGCAGTACTTC. This sequence joins TRBV11-2 and TRBJ2-7, with 7 bases fitting TRBD2. The germline V gene encodes CDR1 SGHAT and CDR2 FQNNGV. This CDR3 comprises 15 residues.

This clonotype was counted between two and nine times. V is TRBV5-1 and J is TRBJ2-7; 11 nucleotides match TRBD2. The CDR3 loop spans 15 amino acids. Germline-derived CDR1 and CDR2 are SGHRS and YFSETQ. Trimming cost V 6 bases and J 0 bases; bases outside gene matches: 5. The CDR3 DNA reads TGCGCCAGCACCCCCGGGACTAGCGGCTCCTACGAGCAGTACTTC. Protein product: CASTPGTSGSYEQYF.

A word on this clonotype: A much larger clone sits a single nucleotide away, making a read error possible. The chain is built from TRBV6-2 or TRBV6-3 and TRBJ2-7, with TRBD2 as a possible D gene (6 bases). CDR3 length: 14 amino acids. In germline, CDR1 is MNHEY, CDR2 SVGEGT. With 2 bases removed from V and 3 bases from J, the gap between germline ends came to 11 bases. The chain's CDR3 is CASSYLRENYEQYF. The CDR3 region has the DNA TGTGCCAGCAGTTACCTACGGGAGAACTACGAGCAGTACTTC.

As for this clonotype: One base away lies a much larger clone, so this may be a sequencing read error. CDR3 region: CSARADSGPGNTIYF. CDR3 DNA sequence: TGCAGTGCTAGGGCCGACAGTGGACCTGGAAACACCATATATTTT. The genes are TRBV20-1 and TRBJ1-3; possibly TRBD1 for D (5 bases). CDR3 length: 15 amino acids. The V gene's germline CDR1 is DFQATT and CDR2 SNEGSKA (reference sequence). V was clipped by 3 bases and J by 2 bases, with 14 bases between them.

This clonotype has only a few counts. The chain links TRBV5-1 to TRBJ1-1, with D maybe TRBD1 (5 bases). Looked up from germline, CDR1 is SGHRS and CDR2 is YFSETQ. There are 14 residues in the CDR3. V was shortened by 0 bases and J by 11 bases, with 17 bases between the two germline ends. The CDR3 DNA reads TGCGCCAGCAGCTTGGGCTGGACAAACACGGAGGCTTTCTTT. Protein sequence: CASSLGWTNTEAFF.

Worth noting for this clonotype: A clone one base away is much larger, so this may be a read error. The chain couples TRBV6-2 or TRBV6-3 to TRBJ2-7, with 13 bases lining up with TRBD2. The CDR3 is 15 residues long. The germline CDR1 and CDR2 sequences are MNHEY and SVGEGT. The CDR3: CSSSFRTSGSDEQYF. CDR3 in DNA: TGTTCCAGCAGTTTCCGGACTAGCGGGAGTGACGAGCAGTACTTC.

With regard to this clonotype: This may stem from a read error, because a much larger clone lies one nucleotide away. V gene TRBV6-1 combines with J gene TRBJ2-7; the match to TRBD1 covers 9 bases. V shed 6 bases and J 0 bases; nucleotides not matched to a gene: 9. Germline V gene sequence: CDR1 MNHNS, CDR2 SASEGT. The CDR3 runs to 16 residues. The CDR3 DNA follows: TGTGCCAGCAGCGGACAGGGGATCTCGGGCTCCTACGAGCAGTACTTC. Translating gives CASSGQGISGSYEQYF.

There are many counts of this clonotype. The chain joins TRBV12-3 or TRBV12-4 to TRBJ2-5; D gene unclear. CDR3 size: 13 residues. The V and J ends lost 2 bases and 2 bases respectively, with 6 bases between them. CDR3 coding DNA: TGTGCCAGCAGTTTAAACAGACAAGAGACCCAGTACTTC. Protein product: CASSLNRQETQYF.

Of note for this clonotype: This may come from a read error, since a much larger clone is one base off. The genes are TRBV19 and TRBJ2-1; 9 bases are a match to TRBD2. The trim removed 7 bases at V and 4 bases at J, leaving 5 bases unmatched. The CDR3 consists of 14 residues. Germline assignment: CDR1 LNHDA and CDR2 SQIVND (reference sequence). DNA of the CDR3: TGTGCCAGTAAGCGGGAGGTCGATTACAATGAGCAGTTCTTC. Its protein is CASKREVDYNEQFF.

The sample holds a few counts of this clonotype. The chain uses TRBV6-1 and TRBJ1-1; D gene ambiguous. Germline loops: CDR1 MNHNS, CDR2 SASEGT. V gave up 8 bases and J gave up 3 bases, with 16 bases separating them. CDR3 length: 14 amino acids. The CDR3 DNA reads as TGTGCCAGCTGTCGAGGTTCGTCTGACACTGAAGCTTTCTTT. This sequence encodes CASCRGSSDTEAFF.

Of note for this clonotype: A much larger clone lies a single base off, so this may be a read error. This chain joins TRBV11-2 and TRBJ1-6; D is possibly TRBD1 (6 bases). Germline loops: CDR1 SGHAT, CDR2 FQNNGV. The CDR3 covers 16 residues. The CDR3 DNA is TGTGCCATCAGCGTCCGACTGGGGGGCCCCAATTCACCCCTCCACTTT. Protein product: CAISVRLGGPNSPLHF.